Sequencing of this TCR beta chain was carried out in a study of cytomegalovirus exposure and HLA in healthy donors. Regarding the study as a whole: The study dropped some indistinguishable V segments, TRBV6-2 and TRBV6-3 among them. Reports indicate that TCR beta sequences accurately predicted the HLA-A and HLA-B alleles of most subjects. In a later analysis, at a false discovery rate of 0.05, 15,000 to 20,000 TCR beta sequences were associated with HLA alleles.

The length of the CDR3 is 17 residues. Trimming cost V 2 bases and J 0 bases; bases outside gene matches: 6. Per germline, CDR1 KGHSH and CDR2 LQKENI. The count of this clone is one. Its antigen remains unidentified. Both 60 Vbeta primers and 13 Jbeta primers went into the PCR. Assay: immunoSEQ multiplex PCR; the TCRdb copy retains only in-frame clones and omits some. The table includes 130,000 to 150,000 clones, 73% detected once. The sequence was collected from a woman in her forties in good health and CMV-seronegative. Sequenced material: PBMCs. The chain joins TRBV18 to TRBJ1-3; 8 bases map to TRBD1. The CDR3 protein is CASSPNRGSSSGNTIYF. The CDR3 region has the DNA TGTGCCAGCTCACCAAACAGGGGGAGTAGCTCTGGAAACACCATATATTTT.